The rows below give T cell receptor beta chains drawn from one sample of a study of T-cell reconstitution after alpha-beta-depleted transplantation in children. MiXCR, run by TCRdb on the PCR reads, gives a single entry per CDR3 protein. This sample carries hundreds of thousands of distinct CDR3 sequences, around 16% of them seen once, and the ten largest clones take 1.1%. The material sequenced was PBMCs from the stem cell graft donor, taken from the stem cell graft. Every receptor here comes from a human donor who donated a stem cell graft to a child with acute myeloid leukemia. Both conserved end residues are part of each CDR3. The order of the fields is V gene, D gene, CDR3 length, J gene, clone size, CDR3 protein, CDR3 DNA. D genes are given only for firm matches. Clone size, where shown, is once, few, many, or a class for clones that have expanded.

TRBV20-1	TRBD1	14	TRBJ1-2	many	CSAHAGGLNYGYTF	TGCAGTGCTCATGCAGGGGGGCTTAACTATGGCTACACCTTC
TRBV4-1	TRBD1	15	TRBJ1-4	NA	CASSLPGGVGEKLFF	TGCGCCAGCAGCCTCCCAGGGGGCGTCGGGGAAAAACTGTTTTTT
TRBV12-3/TRBV12-4	NA	13	TRBJ1-6	NA	CASSLSGSAPLHF	TGTGCCAGCAGTTTATCCGGGAGTGCACCCCTCCACTTT
TRBV5-1	NA	15	TRBJ2-1	few	CASSLATGPSGEQFF	TGCGCCAGCAGCTTGGCCACTGGACCGTCCGGTGAGCAGTTCTTC
TRBV5-5	TRBD1	13	TRBJ1-1	many	CASEDRGRTEAFF	TGTGCCAGCGAGGACAGGGGTAGAACTGAAGCTTTCTTT
TRBV10-2	NA	14	TRBJ2-7	few	CASSENGPLYEQYF	TGCGCCAGCAGTGAGAATGGGCCCCTCTACGAGCAGTACTTC
TRBV11-1	NA	14	TRBJ1-1	few	CASSLIGRNTEAFF	TGTGCCAGCAGCTTGATTGGGAGGAACACTGAAGCTTTCTTT
TRBV20-1	NA	12	TRBJ1-5	many	CSASRPSGPQHF	TGCAGTGCTAGTAGGCCCTCAGGGCCCCAGCATTTT
TRBV5-6	NA	12	TRBJ1-6	NA	CASSFGLSPLHF	TGTGCCAGCAGCTTCGGCCTTTCACCCCTCCACTTT
TRBV7-2	NA	16	TRBJ2-1	few	CASRKGGASSYNEQFF	TGTGCCAGCCGTAAGGGGGGGGCAAGCTCCTACAATGAGCAGTTCTTC
TRBV20-1	NA	15	TRBJ2-5	many	CSARRGAKLQETQYF	TGCAGTGCTAGACGGGGGGCTAAGCTCCAAGAGACCCAGTACTTC
TRBV5-1	NA	12	TRBJ2-1	few	CASSLPGWEQFF	TGCGCCAGCAGCTTGCCAGGTTGGGAGCAGTTCTTC
TRBV29-1	NA	12	TRBJ2-1	many	CSVDIPGREQFF	TGCAGCGTTGATATCCCGGGCCGGGAGCAGTTCTTC
TRBV5-1	NA	14	TRBJ1-6	NA	CASSLVVNNSPLHF	TGCGCCAGCAGCTTGGTAGTGAACAATTCACCCCTCCACTTT
TRBV12-3/TRBV12-4	NA	13	TRBJ1-1	many	CASSLGGTSEAFF	TGTGCCAGCAGTTTAGGAGGGACGTCTGAAGCTTTCTTT
TRBV29-1	NA	12	TRBJ1-2	few	CSVQATDYGYTF	TGCAGCGTACAGGCCACGGACTATGGCTACACCTTC
TRBV21-1	NA	14	TRBJ2-5	few	CASSKVGLAETQYF	TGTGCCAGCAGCAAAGTAGGGCTAGCTGAGACCCAGTACTTC
TRBV12-3/TRBV12-4	TRBD1	15	TRBJ2-1	few	CASSPGTAIYNEQFF	TGTGCCAGCAGTCCAGGGACAGCAATATACAATGAGCAGTTCTTC
TRBV7-9	TRBD1	15	TRBJ2-1	NA	CASSPKPGQGNEQFF	TGTGCCAGCAGCCCTAAACCGGGACAGGGGAATGAGCAGTTCTTC
TRBV7-9	NA	13	TRBJ2-5	NA	CASSVSEEETQYF	TGTGCCAGCAGCGTTAGCGAGGAAGAGACCCAGTACTTC
TRBV5-5	NA	14	TRBJ2-7	many	CASSRGRDIYEQYF	TGTGCCAGCAGCAGAGGCCGGGACATCTACGAGCAGTACTTC
TRBV7-2	NA	15	TRBJ2-1	NA	CASSFYSTAYNEQFF	TGTGCCAGCAGCTTCTACTCAACAGCATACAATGAGCAGTTCTTC
TRBV7-2	NA	15	TRBJ2-5	many	CASSFSLSGKETQYF	TGTGCCAGCAGCTTTAGCCTTTCAGGGAAAGAGACCCAGTACTTC
TRBV28	TRBD2	15	TRBJ2-1	NA	CASSLISGGAEEQFF	TGTGCCAGCAGTTTAATTAGCGGGGGGGCTGAAGAGCAGTTCTTC
TRBV29-1	NA	13	TRBJ1-2	NA	CSVDPTGLDGYTF	TGCAGCGTTGATCCCACGGGACTAGACGGCTACACCTTC
TRBV12-3/TRBV12-4	NA	13	TRBJ1-1	many	CASSTGQNTEAFF	TGTGCCAGCAGCACAGGACAGAACACTGAAGCTTTCTTT
TRBV12-3/TRBV12-4	TRBD1	13	TRBJ1-2	many	CASSFDRGGGYTF	TGTGCCAGCAGTTTCGACAGGGGCGGGGGCTACACCTTC